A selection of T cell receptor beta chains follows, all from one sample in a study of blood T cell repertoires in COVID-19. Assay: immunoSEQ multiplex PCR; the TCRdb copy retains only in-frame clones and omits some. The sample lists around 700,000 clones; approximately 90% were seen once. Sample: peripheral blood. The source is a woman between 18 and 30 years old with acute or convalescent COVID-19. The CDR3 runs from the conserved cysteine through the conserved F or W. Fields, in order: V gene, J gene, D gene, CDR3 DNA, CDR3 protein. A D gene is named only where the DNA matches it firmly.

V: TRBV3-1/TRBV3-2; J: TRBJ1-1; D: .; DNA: TGTGCCAGCAGCCAAGGGCTGGCGGACACTGAAGCTTTCTTT; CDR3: CASSQGLADTEAFF
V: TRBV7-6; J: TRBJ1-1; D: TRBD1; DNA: TGTGCCAGCAGCTTCCGGACAGGTCGTTCGGTCACTGAAGCTTTCTTT; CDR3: CASSFRTGRSVTEAFF
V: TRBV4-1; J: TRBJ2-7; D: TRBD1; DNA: TGCGCCAGCAGCCAAGTATCGGGACAGTCCTACGAGCAGTACTTC; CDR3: CASSQVSGQSYEQYF
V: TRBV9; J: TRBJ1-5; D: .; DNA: TGTGCCAGCAGCGCCGGAGGGGGGGGCAATCAGCCCCAGCATTTT; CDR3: CASSAGGGGNQPQHF
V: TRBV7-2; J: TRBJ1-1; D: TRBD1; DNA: TGTGCCAGCAGATCCGGGACAGTGACATCTGAAGCTTTCTTT; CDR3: CASRSGTVTSEAFF
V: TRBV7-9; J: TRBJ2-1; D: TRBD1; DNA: TGTGCCAGCAGCTTGGGCGGTCGGCAGGGGGTCTACAATGAGCAGTTCTTC; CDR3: CASSLGGRQGVYNEQFF
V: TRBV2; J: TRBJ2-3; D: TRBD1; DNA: TGTGCCAGCGGACAGGGGGGGGGCACAGATACGCAGTATTTT; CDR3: CASGQGGGTDTQYF
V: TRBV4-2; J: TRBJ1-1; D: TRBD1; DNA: TGTGCCAGCAGCCAGCCCACGTGGGGGACAGGATTCGAAGCTTTCTTT; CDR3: CASSQPTWGTGFEAFF
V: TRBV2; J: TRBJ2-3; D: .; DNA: TGTGCCAGCATGAGAGATACGCAGTATTTT; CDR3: CASMRDTQYF
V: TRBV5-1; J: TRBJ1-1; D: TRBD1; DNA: TGCGCCAGCAGCAGCCCGACAGGGTTAAGCACTGAAGCTTTCTTT; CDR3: CASSSPTGLSTEAFF
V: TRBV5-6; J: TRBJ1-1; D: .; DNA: TGTGCCAGCAGCTCACAGGATTACACTGAAGCTTTCTTT; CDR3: CASSSQDYTEAFF
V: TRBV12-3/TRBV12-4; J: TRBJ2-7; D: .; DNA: TGTGCCAGCAGTCTTAAATCCTTCTACGAGCAGTACTTC; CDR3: CASSLKSFYEQYF
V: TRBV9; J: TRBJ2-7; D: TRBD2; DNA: TGTGCCAGCAGCCCAAGCCCCGGGACTACCTACGAGCAGTACTTC; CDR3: CASSPSPGTTYEQYF
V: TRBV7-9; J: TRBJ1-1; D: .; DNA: TGTGCCAGCAGCTTAGCGGTAACAGTGAACACTGAAGCTTTCTTT; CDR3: CASSLAVTVNTEAFF
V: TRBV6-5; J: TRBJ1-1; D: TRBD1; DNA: TGTGCCAGCAGTTACACCCCGGGACAGCCGAACACTGAAGCTTTCTTT; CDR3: CASSYTPGQPNTEAFF
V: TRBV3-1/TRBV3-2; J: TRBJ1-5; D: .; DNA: TGTGCCAGCAGCCAAGTACAGTCCAATCAGCCCCAGCATTTT; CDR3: CASSQVQSNQPQHF
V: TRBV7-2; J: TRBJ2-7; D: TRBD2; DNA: TGTGCCAGCAGCTTGTTAGCTAGCGGGGCTTACGAGCAGTACTTC; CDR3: CASSLLASGAYEQYF
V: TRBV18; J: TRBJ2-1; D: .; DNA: TGTGCCAGCTCAGAGACAAAGGATTATGGGGAGCAGTTCTTC; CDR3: CASSETKDYGEQFF
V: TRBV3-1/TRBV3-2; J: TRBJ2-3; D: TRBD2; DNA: TGTGCCAGCAGCCCCCGGGGCGGGGGTAGCACAGATACGCAGTATTTT; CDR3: CASSPRGGGSTDTQYF
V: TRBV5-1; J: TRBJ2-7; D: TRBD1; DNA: TGCGCCAGCAGCAGGACAGGGCACCCCGGATCCTACGAGCAGTACTTC; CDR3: CASSRTGHPGSYEQYF
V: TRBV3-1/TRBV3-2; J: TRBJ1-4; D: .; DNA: TGTGCCAGCAGCCATTTCGGGCGCGTCGGGAGGGCTGACAAAAAACTGTTTTTT; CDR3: CASSHFGRVGRADKKLFF
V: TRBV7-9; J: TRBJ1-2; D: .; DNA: TGTGCCAGCAGCTCCCCCCGGGACATAAGCCATGGCTACACCTTC; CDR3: CASSSPRDISHGYTF
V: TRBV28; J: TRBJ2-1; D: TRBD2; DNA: TGTGCCAGCAGGGGACTACTAGCGGGGGGCCATCGCTCCTACAATGAGCAGTTCTTC; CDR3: CASRGLLAGGHRSYNEQFF